The T cell receptor beta chain under discussion was sequenced for a study of T cells in Graves' hyperthyroidism and ophthalmopathy (dated by TCRdb to about 2019). Notes on the research overall: Peripheral blood was collected at initial diagnosis, before any treatment. A discovery cohort of roughly 100 patients, about 40 with Graves' ophthalmopathy and more than 55 with stable Graves' hyperthyroidism, was used to find distinguishing TCR V-J signatures. Prospective prediction of ophthalmopathy was tested in an independent validation cohort of fewer than 20 hyperthyroidism patients and 17 patients who later progressed to ophthalmopathy. The roughly 90 discovery patients were divided at random into training and test sets in a 7:3 ratio. In more than 5 Graves' hyperthyroidism patients, the study also compared T-cell repertoires from thyroid tissue with T-cell repertoires from blood. Following sampling, methimazole starting at 30 mg daily was given to hyperthyroidism patients, and high-dose intravenous methylprednisolone was given to ophthalmopathy patients. The paper describes TCR Vbeta CDR3 sequencing of around 140 peripheral blood samples, made up of roughly 40 ophthalmopathy patients, roughly 72 hyperthyroidism patients and around 17 progressor patients. What the work shows at the level of the full study, not this receptor alone: Sample size was not statistically predetermined, and investigators were not blinded to group allocation. A 13 V-J signature model separated ophthalmopathy from stable hyperthyroidism, with around 88% sensitivity and 81% to 82% specificity in cross-validation and 80%/75% in testing. In validation, progression to ophthalmopathy was predicted by the model with nearly 71% sensitivity and around 76% specificity, a median of roughly 6.4 months before onset. Most expanded thyroid clonotypes (frequency above 0.001) were also detected in blood, a finding suggesting that blood repertoires may reflect thyroid immune responses.

Hyperthyroidism patients were aged 18 to 65 years and newly diagnosed, with disease duration of less than 2 months. Any patient with an uncontrolled infection, another autoimmune disease, pregnancy or lactation was excluded. Diagnoses were based on clinical symptoms, serum thyroxine and TRAb, thyroid ultrasound and orbital computed tomography. For progressor patients, blood was drawn at the first diagnosis of hyperthyroidism, before any ophthalmopathy symptoms had appeared. PBMCs were separated from roughly 10 ml of fresh peripheral blood using Ficoll-Paque density gradient centrifugation. Progressor patients were first diagnosed with Graves' hyperthyroidism and then developed ophthalmopathy during follow-up. Total RNA was extracted with Trizol reagent, and quality was checked on an Agilent 2100 Bioanalyzer. The germline ends are 18 bases apart after V is trimmed by 4 bases and J by 2 bases. As encoded in the germline V gene, CDR1 is MDHEN while CDR2 is SYDVKM. The CDR3 starts with the cysteine, ends with the phenylalanine, and has 16 residues. The retained sequence is limited to the CDR3, 48 bases, with the frame set at the first base.

Concerning this clonotype itself: Its specific antigen is unknown. Base-call qualities are not available, and no considerably larger clone is one nucleotide away.

The TCR beta CDR3 regions were amplified from the RNA transcripts. A first-round RT-PCR of the TCR CDR3 used the HTBI primer set with the Qiagen OneStep RT-PCR kit. Libraries were constructed in a second round of multiplex PCR, after which size selection and purification were performed. The libraries were sequenced on an Illumina HiSeq2000 using paired-end 100 bp reads. The paper's processing steps were these. SOAPnuke was used to process the raw data, removing reads that contained adapters or uncalled bases, had a mean Phred below 15, or lacked an exact match to the constant primer or identifier. COPE v1.2.5 was used to merge the high-quality paired reads, and each unique nucleotide sequence was defined as a clonotype. MiTCR v1.1 was used to align the clonotypes against IMGT TRBV, TRBD and TRBJ reference segments. Analysis was restricted to V-J combinations with a frequency above 0.0001, which covered roughly 99% of repertoires. The TCS score was defined as F50 (clonal expansion) divided by E x V (chaos), with BLOSUM62-based TCRdist calculated between CDR3 peptides within each V-J. Welch's t-statistics and random forest reduced roughly 540 V-J features to roughly 13, which were used in a naive Bayes classifier (R e1071). TCRdb's own reprocessing of the public reads used fastp at Q25 and MiXCR and kept productive beta chains. Every distinct CDR3 protein forms one entry, paired with its most common genes and DNA. The V and J calls shown here were made by TCRdb, not taken from the authors' results. A total of hundreds of thousands of distinct CDR3 sequences appear in this sample, approximately 15% of them only once. 5.8% of the sample is in the top ten clones.

The specimen sequenced was blood. Recombination connected TRBV28 to TRBJ2-7, with the D call perhaps TRBD1 or TRBD2, each one matching 5 bases. This sequence was found in a woman aged 30 to 39 with Graves' hyperthyroidism that later progressed to Graves' ophthalmopathy. The bases are TGTGCCAGCAGTTCCTACCGGGACGGAGGAACCTACGAGCAGTACTTC. Translated, it reads CASSSYRDGGTYEQYF.